Shown below are 17 T cell receptor beta chains from a single sample sequenced in a study of blood T cell repertoires in COVID-19. The repertoire was sequenced with immunoSEQ multiplex PCR; TCRdb's copy has only in-frame clones and lacks some. The table lists about 51,000 clones, roughly 84% of them singletons, with 3.5% to 4.5% in the top ten. Sample: peripheral blood. These receptors were obtained from an elderly man with active COVID-19.

CDR3 DNA sequence: TGCGCCAGCAGCTATGGAGCGGGAGGGCCGACCGAGACCCAGTACTTC. Its protein product is CASSYGAGGPTETQYF. The chain couples TRBV5-1 to TRBJ2-5, with 10 bases identical to TRBD2. Germline CDR1 and CDR2: SGHRS and YFSETQ. CDR3 size: 16 residues. With 3 bases clipped from V and 5 bases from J, the junction kept 10 bases outside the gene matches.

This clone was counted only a few times. The DNA for the CDR3 is TGTGCCAGCAGCTTGCAGGGAGGCGGCAATCAGCCCCAGCATTTT. Protein sequence: CASSLQGGGNQPQHF. The rearrangement joins TRBV5-4 to TRBJ1-5, with D maybe TRBD1 (5 bases). This CDR3 is 15 amino acids long. The germline CDR1 and CDR2 sequences are SGHNT and YYREEE (reference sequence). V was cut by 1 base and J by 2 bases, with 10 bases left in between.

The gene calls are TRBV21-1 and TRBJ2-7; the table's TRBD2 call for D was not verified on the DNA. TRBV21-1 is deemed a pseudogene. This CDR3 region has 18 residues. CDR3 nucleotides: TGTGCCAGCAGCAAAGCGCTCAGGACTAGCGGAGCCCGCTACGAGCAGTACTTC. Translated, it gives CASSKALRTSGARYEQYF.

The V call is TRBV3-1 (or the pseudogene TRBV3-2), the J call TRBJ1-3, with D perhaps matching TRBD1 (6 bases). The CDR3 runs to 17 residues. V was cut by 2 bases and J by 0 bases, with 14 bases left in between. CDR1 and CDR2 from the germline V gene are LGHDT and YNNKEL (reference sequence). The CDR3 DNA sequence: TGTGCCAGCAGCCAATTACAGGGTTTCAGCTCTGGAAACACCATATATTTT. Protein product: CASSQLQGFSSGNTIYF.

This chain connects TRBV4-1 to TRBJ2-7, with TRBD1 matching over 7 bases. This CDR3 is built from 15 residues. V was clipped by 3 bases and J by 0 bases; unmatched bases: 5. The V gene's germline CDR1 is MGHRA and CDR2 YSYEKL. The CDR3 is CASSQIRDSSYEQYF. CDR3 nucleotide sequence: TGCGCCAGCAGCCAGATCCGGGACAGCTCCTACGAGCAGTACTTC.

J is TRBJ2-5 and V is TRBV9; 7 nucleotides align to TRBD2. The germline V gene encodes CDR1 SGDLS and CDR2 YYNGEE. The length of the CDR3 is 13 residues. The V segment lost 4 bases and the J segment 5 bases; nucleotides outside the gene matches: 5. CDR3 sequence: CASSPARGETQYF. The CDR3 nucleotides are TGTGCCAGCAGCCCTGCGCGGGGGGAGACCCAGTACTTC. The full variable domain, rest sourced from reference TRBV9 and TRBJ2-5, is DSGVTQTPKHLITATGQRVTLRCSPRSGDLSVYWYQQSLDQGLQFLIQYYNGEERAKGNILERFSAQQFPDLHSELNLSSLELGDSALYFCASSPARGETQYFGPGTRLLVL.

The J gene is TRBJ1-2, the V gene TRBV6-2 or TRBV6-3; D may be TRBD1 (6 bases). This CDR3 has 15 amino acids. V was shortened by 2 bases and J by 4 bases, with 14 bases between the two germline ends. Germline CDR1 MNHEY, CDR2 SVGEGT. The CDR3 here is CASSYRSTGGYGYTF. The CDR3 nucleotides are TGTGCCAGCAGTTACCGATCGACAGGTGGCTATGGCTACACCTTC.

The J gene is TRBJ2-5, the V gene TRBV4-2; 7 nucleotides align to TRBD1. Germline V gene data show CDR1 as LGHNA and CDR2 as YNFKEQ. With 5 bases clipped from V and 5 bases from J, the junction kept 8 bases outside the gene matches. This CDR3 has 14 residues. Here the CDR3 reads CASSYRTGGETQYF. For the CDR3, the DNA is TGTGCCAGCAGCTACCGGACAGGCGGGGAGACCCAGTACTTC.

This clone has just a few counts. The chain combines TRBV28 with TRBJ2-3; 11 bases are shared with TRBD1. Germline V gene sequence: CDR1 MDHEN, CDR2 SYDVKM. This CDR3 spans 20 amino acids. The V and J ends lost 6 bases and 4 bases, in that order; junction bases with no gene match: 21. CDR3 residues: CASRPVTARPGQGESDTQYF. CDR3 coding DNA: TGTGCCAGCAGACCAGTCACCGCAAGACCGGGACAGGGGGAATCAGATACGCAGTATTTT.

The V and J genes are TRBV10-3 and TRBJ1-4, with a weak D call TRBD1 (5 bases). CDR1 and CDR2 (germline): ENHRY, SYGVKD. Between the trimmed V and J ends, which lost 2 bases and 6 bases, there was a span of 7 bases. The CDR3 loop spans 13 amino acids. The CDR3, as DNA: TGTGCCATCAGTGAGGGCAGGGATGAAAAACTGTTTTTT. It translates to CAISEGRDEKLFF.

The J gene is TRBJ1-6, the V gene TRBV19, with TRBD1 as a possible D gene (5 bases). CDR1 is LNHDA, CDR2 SQIVND, per germline (reference sequence). This CDR3 spans 12 amino acids. V was cut by 11 bases and J by 5 bases, with 10 bases left in between. The CDR3 bases are TGTGCCTCAGGGCCTAATAATTCACCCCTCCACTTT. Protein: CASGPNNSPLHF.

The V call is TRBV28, the J call TRBJ2-3; no reliable D call. The CDR3 spans 16 residues. V was cut by 2 bases and J by 0 bases, with 12 bases left in between. Per the germline V gene, CDR1 is MDHEN and CDR2 is SYDVKM. CDR3 in DNA: TGTGCCAGCAGTTTAGGGTCAGCCGGGAGCACAGATACGCAGTATTTT. This gives the protein CASSLGSAGSTDTQYF.

This clone has only one observation. V is TRBV3-1 (or the pseudogene TRBV3-2) and J is TRBJ2-7, with D maybe TRBD2 (6 bases). Germline CDR1 reads LGHDT; CDR2 reads YNNKEL (reference sequence). This CDR3 is 13 amino acids long. Trimming cost V 7 bases and J 2 bases, with 12 bases left between them. The CDR3 region has the DNA TGTGCCAGCACCCCCGGGAGACCCTACGAGCAGTACTTC. It translates to CASTPGRPYEQYF.

J is TRBJ1-2 and V is TRBV18, with D hard to call. Germline assignment: CDR1 KGHSH and CDR2 LQKENI. The CDR3 is made up of 13 amino acids. V lost 1 base, J lost 2 bases, and 5 bases lay in between. The CDR3 loop is CASSPRENYGYTF. The CDR3 DNA reads as TGTGCCAGCTCACCACGGGAGAACTATGGCTACACCTTC.

V usage is TRBV30 and J usage is TRBJ1-5; 9 nucleotides match TRBD1. Losses at the gene ends were 1 base for V and 6 bases for J; bases not matched to a gene: 4. The CDR3 consists of 14 residues. Germline V gene sequence: CDR1 GTSNPN, CDR2 SVGIG (reference sequence). The CDR3 protein is CAWSGGQGGQPQHF. The CDR3 DNA reads as TGTGCCTGGAGTGGGGGACAGGGAGGTCAGCCCCAGCATTTT.

This clone was counted a single time. The chain uses TRBV18 and TRBJ2-7; 11 nucleotides match TRBD2. There are 16 residues in the CDR3. Germline-derived CDR1 and CDR2 are KGHSH and LQKENI. Losses at the gene ends were 4 bases for V and 1 base for J; bases not matched to a gene: 6. Here the CDR3 DNA reads TGTGCCAGCTCACACGCCCTAGCGGGAGGATCCTACGAGCAGTACTTC. The encoded protein is CASSHALAGGSYEQYF.

This chain links TRBV3-1 (or the pseudogene TRBV3-2) with TRBJ2-7; 9 nucleotides align to TRBD2. The germline V gene encodes CDR1 LGHDT and CDR2 YNNKEL (reference sequence). V was pared by 5 bases and J by 2 bases, with 4 bases of the junction left unmatched. This CDR3 is 14 amino acids long. The CDR3 loop reads CASSSSGTTYEQYF. CDR3 bases: TGTGCCAGCAGCTCTAGCGGGACTACCTACGAGCAGTACTTC.